This record covers a single T cell receptor beta chain. The CDR3 loop spans 14 amino acids. V lost 3 bases and J lost 2, with 9 bases in between. The germline gives CDR1 SGHRS, CDR2 YFSETQ. Original processing methods: Quantification of nucleated cells was approximated via reference gene primer amplification. Some clones are missing from TCRdb's copy, which holds only in-frame ones; the method was immunoSEQ multiplex PCR. From that table come the V and J calls and clone size; the DNA was used to work out D and trimming. The data show about 220,000 clones, 86% seen once. Participant age was roughly 18 to 95 years, and participants resided in 24 US areas. Which cohort a participant joined came from the clinical history participants gave. The data belong to a study of blood T cell repertoires in COVID-19. Looking at the study overall: T cells, B-cell-depleted T cells, or PBMCs provided the cDNA or gDNA that served as material.

The chain combines TRBV5-1 with TRBJ2-1; possibly TRBD1 for D (6 bases). The source is a middle-aged woman with acute COVID-19. The sample consisted of PBMCs or T cells enriched from blood (not recorded which). The CDR3: CASSSGQTYNEQFF. The CDR3 nucleotides are TGCGCCAGCAGCTCCGGACAGACCTACAATGAGCAGTTCTTC.